Reported below is one T cell receptor beta chain. What it binds is not known. This entry belongs to a study of shared clonotypes between healthy human individuals. Findings and limits, study-wide: Specimens sampled were limited to blood, with tissue repertoires likely differing.

The CDR3 has 13 amino acids. The germline gives CDR1 MNHNY, CDR2 SVGAGI (reference sequence). Trimming shortened V by 2 bases and J by 5 bases, and 9 bases separated the two germline ends. Genomic DNA for unsorted samples, which was extracted with the QIAamp DNA Blood Mini kit, came from about 90 million PBMCs. Unsorted PBMC DNA was run through sequencing on ten immunoSEQ deep assay plates. The repertoire was sequenced with immunoSEQ multiplex PCR; TCRdb's copy has only in-frame clones and lacks some. The sample includes fewer than 600,000 clones, approximately 79% of them seen just once. The sequence came from a woman in her 40s in good health. Some clones in this sample may be carry-over from other donors' samples. The V call is TRBV6-6, the J call TRBJ1-2; D unclear. Sequencing used PBMCs. For the CDR3, the DNA is TGTGCCAGCAGTTACGCCTTAGGTTATGGCTACACCTTC. It yields the protein CASSYALGYGYTF.